The TCR beta chain described here comes from a study of shared clonotypes between healthy human individuals. The sorted-subset replicate PCRs were given around 0.2 ug DNA, which is around 29,000 T cell genomes. The repertoire was sequenced with immunoSEQ multiplex PCR; TCRdb's copy has only in-frame clones and lacks some. The repertoire consists of roughly 2,000,000 clones, with around 93% occurring once and the leading ten covering around 1.8%. Naive CD8 cells lacked CD45RO, underwent positive selection for CCR7 and left out terminally differentiated effector memory CD45RA+ cells. The ends were cut back, 6 bases at V and 8 bases at J, with 20 bases in the middle. CDR3 length: 15 residues. Germline CDR1 SNHLY, CDR2 FYNNEI.

This sequence originates from a man aged 18 to 30 in good health. Some clones in this sample may be carry-over from other donors' samples. Sequenced material: naive CD8+ T cells from PBMCs. The V call is TRBV2, the J call TRBJ2-1; D is uncertain. CDR3 loop: CASSHFGPTGHEQFF. In DNA form, the CDR3 reads TGTGCCAGCAGCCACTTTGGGCCCACCGGGCATGAGCAGTTCTTC.